The rows below give T cell receptor beta chains drawn from one sample of a study of blood T cell repertoires in COVID-19. Here immunoSEQ multiplex PCR was the method, and the copy in TCRdb shows in-frame clones only, minus some. The sample consists of about 310,000 clones, approximately 89% of them appearing once. Sequenced sample: PBMCs or T cells enriched from blood (not recorded which). The receptors originated from a woman in her thirties who had recovered from COVID-19. Both conserved end residues are part of each CDR3.

TRBJ2-3 | TRBV5-1 | CASSLVGTSGRATDTQYF
TRBJ2-1 | TRBV9 | CASSAPRGTNPSYNEQFF
TRBJ2-7 | TRBV11-2 | CASSSEGGEQYF
TRBJ1-5 | TRBV28 | CASRTPGGVLSQHF
TRBJ1-5 | TRBV5-6 | CASSFWTGHQPQHF
TRBJ1-2 | TRBV5-1 | CASSTDSLQGYGYTF
TRBJ2-5 | TRBV7-6 | CASSLAGGRETQYF
TRBJ2-2 | TRBV10-2 | CASRELLAGETGELFF
TRBJ2-7 | TRBV30 | CAWSETYAYEQYF
TRBJ2-3 | TRBV5-8 | CASSRTGVSTDTQYF
TRBJ1-4 | TRBV28 | CASSTGQDGYEKLFF
TRBJ1-2 | TRBV19 | CASSQDRAKGYTF
TRBJ2-2 | TRBV30 | CAWRRVRFTGELFF
TRBJ1-5 | TRBV19 | CAISNRGSGPQHF
TRBJ2-5 | TRBV11-2 | CASSPLPGKETQYF
TRBJ2-7 | TRBV19 | CASSMQGPSSYEQYF
TRBJ2-1 | TRBV4-1 | CASSQDWRTGQFF
TRBJ1-2 | TRBV6-1 | CASSVRTGQSNYGYTF
TRBJ2-2 | TRBV10-1 | CASSGASSWDTNTGELFF
TRBJ2-5 | TRBV9 | CASSVGSIELETQYF
TRBJ1-1 | TRBV18 | CASSPGAGDRTEAFF
TRBJ2-3 | TRBV19 | CASSIGGSSDTQYF
TRBJ2-2 | TRBV28 | CASSEQAGAGTGELFF
TRBJ1-4 | TRBV7-9 | CASSRQGATNEKLFF